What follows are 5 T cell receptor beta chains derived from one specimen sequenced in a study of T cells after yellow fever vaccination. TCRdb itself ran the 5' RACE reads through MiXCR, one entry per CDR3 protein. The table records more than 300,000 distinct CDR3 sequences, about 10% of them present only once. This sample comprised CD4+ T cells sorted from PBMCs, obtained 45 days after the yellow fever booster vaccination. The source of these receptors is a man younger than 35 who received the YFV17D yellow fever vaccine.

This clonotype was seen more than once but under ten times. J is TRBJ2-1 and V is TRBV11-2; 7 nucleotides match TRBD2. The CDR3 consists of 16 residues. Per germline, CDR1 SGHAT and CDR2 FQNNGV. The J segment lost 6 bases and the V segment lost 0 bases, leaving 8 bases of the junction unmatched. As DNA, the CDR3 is TGTGCCAGCAGCTTAGATTACGGAAGCGGGGCCAATGAGCAGTTCTTC. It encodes CASSLDYGSGANEQFF.

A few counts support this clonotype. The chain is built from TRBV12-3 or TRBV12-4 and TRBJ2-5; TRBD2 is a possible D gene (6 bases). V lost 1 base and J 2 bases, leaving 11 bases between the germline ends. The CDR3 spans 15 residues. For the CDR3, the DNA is TGTGCCAGCAGTTTAGGGGCTAGCGTACAAGAGACCCAGTACTTC. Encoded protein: CASSLGASVQETQYF.

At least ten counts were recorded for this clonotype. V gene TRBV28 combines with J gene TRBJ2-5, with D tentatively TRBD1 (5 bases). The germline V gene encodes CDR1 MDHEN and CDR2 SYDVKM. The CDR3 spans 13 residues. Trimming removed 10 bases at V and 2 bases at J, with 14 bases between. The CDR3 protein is CATSGPGQETQYF. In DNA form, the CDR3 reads TGTGCCACCTCCGGGCCAGGGCAAGAGACCCAGTACTTC.

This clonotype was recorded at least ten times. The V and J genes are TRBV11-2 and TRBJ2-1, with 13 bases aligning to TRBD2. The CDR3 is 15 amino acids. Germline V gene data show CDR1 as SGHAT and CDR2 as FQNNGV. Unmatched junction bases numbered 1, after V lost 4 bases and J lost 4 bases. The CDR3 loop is CASSSGLAGYNEQFF. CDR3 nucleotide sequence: TGTGCCAGCAGCTCGGGACTAGCGGGATACAATGAGCAGTTCTTC. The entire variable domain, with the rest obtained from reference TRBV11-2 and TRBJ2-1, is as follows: EAGVAQSPRYKIIEKRQSVAFWCNPISGHATLYWYQQILGQGPKLLIQFQNNGVVDDSQLPKDRFSAERLKGVDSTLKIQPAKLEDSAVYLCASSSGLAGYNEQFFGPGTRLTVL.

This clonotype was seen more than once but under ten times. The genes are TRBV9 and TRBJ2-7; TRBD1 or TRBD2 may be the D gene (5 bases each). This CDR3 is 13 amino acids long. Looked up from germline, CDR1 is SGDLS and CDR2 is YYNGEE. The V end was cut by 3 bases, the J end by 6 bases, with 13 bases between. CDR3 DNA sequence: TGTGCCAGCAGCGGGGACCCCAGCAGCGAGCAGTACTTC. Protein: CASSGDPSSEQYF.